This T cell receptor beta chain came from a study of PD-1 blockade in classical Hodgkin lymphoma. The wider study: Patients received nivolumab 3 mg/kg intravenously every 2 weeks. Study outcomes and limitations: CD4+ TCR diversity, unlike CD8+, climbed significantly by C4D1.

Following autologous stem cell transplantation, relapse occurred in every patient, and exposure to brentuximab vedotin varied. With regard to this clone: Its antigen is undetermined.

The data were produced by immunoSEQ multiplex PCR, yet TCRdb's version contains in-frame clones alone and is incomplete. The table has 15,000 to 20,000 clones, 82% seen once. The CDR3 is made up of 12 amino acids. The germline V gene encodes CDR1 MNHEY and CDR2 SVGAGI. V was shortened by 6 bases and J by 10 bases, with 10 bases between the two germline ends. The source was peripheral blood mononuclear cells (PBMCs), collected before the second cycle of nivolumab. J is TRBJ1-6 and V is TRBV6-5; D unclear. The sequence was obtained from a human donor with classical Hodgkin lymphoma. The CDR3 is CASRPPQSPLHF. The CDR3 DNA sequence: TGTGCCAGCAGACCCCCTCAATCACCCCTCCACTTT.